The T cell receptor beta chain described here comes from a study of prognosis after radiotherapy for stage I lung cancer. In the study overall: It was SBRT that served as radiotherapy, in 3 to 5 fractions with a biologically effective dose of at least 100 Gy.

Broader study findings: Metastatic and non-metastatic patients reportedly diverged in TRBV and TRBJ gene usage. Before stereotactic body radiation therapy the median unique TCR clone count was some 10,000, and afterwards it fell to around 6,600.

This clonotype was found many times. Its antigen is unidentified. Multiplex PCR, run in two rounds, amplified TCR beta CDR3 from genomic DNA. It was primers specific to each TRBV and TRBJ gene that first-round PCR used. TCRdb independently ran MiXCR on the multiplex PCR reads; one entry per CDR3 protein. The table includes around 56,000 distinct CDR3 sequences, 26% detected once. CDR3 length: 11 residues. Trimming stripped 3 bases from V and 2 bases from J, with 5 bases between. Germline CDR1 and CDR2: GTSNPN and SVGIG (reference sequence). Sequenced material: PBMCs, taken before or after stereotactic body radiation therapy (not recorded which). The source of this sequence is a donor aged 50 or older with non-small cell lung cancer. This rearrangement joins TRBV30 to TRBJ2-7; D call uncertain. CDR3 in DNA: TGTGCCTGGAGGGTGGCCTACGAGCAGTACTTC. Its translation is CAWRVAYEQYF.